This TCR beta chain was recovered during a study of blood T cells in healthy people across ages (dated by TCRdb to about 2015). A note on the overall study: In model experiments, roughly one uniquely barcoded TCR beta cDNA molecule per two T cells was captured by template switching. The study measured age-related changes in TCR beta repertoire diversity using deep sequencing normalized with unique cDNA molecular identifiers. Using the same blood draw, the study looked at two additional independent replicas of 1 million unique cDNA reads for two donors, one aged 18 to 30 and the other aged 80 or older. Four age groups were formed from the donors: young (average roughly 16 years), middle-aged (around 40), aged (62) and long-lived (approximately 80). To avoid experimental bias, donors of different ages were randomly spread across the sequencing lanes. The full study reports these points: Because the CMV infection status of the donors was unknown, age-related changes in expanded clonotypes may potentially have been confounded. Observed TCR beta diversity per million T cells fell roughly linearly with age, and a significant reduction was already apparent by age roughly 40. Estimates of total diversity based on one million sequenced T cells were considered lower bounds and underestimates. Bulk unsorted PBMC profiling prevented conclusive comparison of naive and antigen-experienced compartments. The percentage of naive T cells measured by flow cytometry correlated strongly with observed TCR beta diversity. The long-lived group showed more naive CD4+ T cells, fewer expanded clones and increased TCR diversity than the aged group, suggesting age selection.

The 39 donors, aged roughly 6 to 95 years, were systemically healthy Caucasian individuals from Russia. Each donor gave roughly 11 milliliters of peripheral blood, drawn into EDTA-treated Vacutainer tubes. Ficoll-Paque density-gradient centrifugation was used to isolate PBMCs, with at least 7 million obtained per sample. Total RNA was extracted from PBMCs with Trizol reagent, with at least 6 micrograms obtained per sample. For every donor, an aliquot of PBMCs went through flow cytometry to measure the percentages of naive CD45RAhigh/CD27high T cells. The cysteine opens and the phenylalanine closes a CDR3 of 15 amino acids. CDR3 DNA only is kept here, 45 bases in frame from base 1. In the germline V gene (reference sequence), CDR1 corresponds to LGHDT and CDR2 to YNNKEL. V loses 7 bases at its end and J loses 6 bases; junction bases beyond the gene matches: 9. The library was obtained by 5' RACE. Sequencing was performed on an Illumina HiSeq 2500. The second PCR ran for about 7 to 11 cycles and used a J-beta primer mix along with a sample-barcoded 5' primer. Each TCR beta cDNA molecule received a unique molecular identifier from a template-switch 5' adaptor carrying 12 random nucleotides. Each sample yielded at least 2.5 million CDR3-containing paired-end reads. All of the RNA was converted into first-strand cDNA using the Mint cDNA synthesis kit, with a TRBC-specific oligonucleotide serving as the primer. Following uracil-DNA glycosylase treatment, a first 18-cycle PCR with universal primers M1SS and BC2_uni_R was performed on all cDNA. As for the authors' bioinformatics: Normalization of each sample was performed by random selection of 1 million high-quality reads, each carrying a distinct molecular identifier. Reads with shared molecular identifiers were discarded instead of being binned into consensus sequences. MiTCR, with a Q25 quality threshold and the strictest error-elimination algorithm, was used for CDR3 identification, clonotype clustering and error correction. A nonparametric unseen species model with Euler transformation was used to estimate a lower bound on total TCR beta diversity. TCRdb's own reprocessing of the public reads used fastp at Q25 and MiXCR and kept productive beta chains. Duplicate CDR3 protein sequences are folded into a single record with the most common DNA and genes. The V and J calls follow TCRdb's processing rather than the paper's. The table for this sample lists under 800,000 distinct CDR3 sequences; approximately 43% of them were counted only once. Together, the top ten hold 20% to 25% of the sample.

Concerning this clonotype itself: Its antigen is currently not known. No base-level quality is on record; no much larger clone is a single base apart.

The sample was blood. This receptor was obtained from a woman aged 55-70 years in good health. The chain links TRBV3-1 with TRBJ2-1, with 10 middle bases fitting TRBD2. The CDR3 has the sequence CASTPTSGVPNEQFF. The DNA is TGTGCCAGCACGCCTACTAGCGGGGTCCCCAATGAGCAGTTCTTC.